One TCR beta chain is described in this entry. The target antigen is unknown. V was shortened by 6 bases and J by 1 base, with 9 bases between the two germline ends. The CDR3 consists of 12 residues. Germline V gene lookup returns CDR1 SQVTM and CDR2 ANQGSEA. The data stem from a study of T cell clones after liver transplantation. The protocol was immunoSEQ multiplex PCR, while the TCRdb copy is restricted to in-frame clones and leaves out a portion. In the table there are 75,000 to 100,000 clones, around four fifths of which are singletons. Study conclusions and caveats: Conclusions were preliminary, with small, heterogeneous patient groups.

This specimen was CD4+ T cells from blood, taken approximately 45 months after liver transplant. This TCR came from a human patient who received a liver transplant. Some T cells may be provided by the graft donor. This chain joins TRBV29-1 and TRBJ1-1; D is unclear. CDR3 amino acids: CSVLPGNTEAFF. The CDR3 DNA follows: TGCAGCGTCCTTCCTGGGAACACTGAAGCTTTCTTT.